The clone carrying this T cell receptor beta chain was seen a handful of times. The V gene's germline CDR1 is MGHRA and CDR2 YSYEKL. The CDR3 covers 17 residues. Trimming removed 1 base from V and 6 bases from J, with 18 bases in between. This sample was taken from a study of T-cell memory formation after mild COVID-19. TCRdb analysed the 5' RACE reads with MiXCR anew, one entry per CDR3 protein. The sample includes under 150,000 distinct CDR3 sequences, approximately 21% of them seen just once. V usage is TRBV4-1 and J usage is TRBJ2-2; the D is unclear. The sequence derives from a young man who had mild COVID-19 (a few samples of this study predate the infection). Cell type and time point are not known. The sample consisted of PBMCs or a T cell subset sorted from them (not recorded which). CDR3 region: CASSQVLVPQSAGELFF. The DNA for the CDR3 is TGCGCCAGCAGCCAAGTTCTGGTCCCCCAGTCGGCCGGGGAGCTGTTTTTT.